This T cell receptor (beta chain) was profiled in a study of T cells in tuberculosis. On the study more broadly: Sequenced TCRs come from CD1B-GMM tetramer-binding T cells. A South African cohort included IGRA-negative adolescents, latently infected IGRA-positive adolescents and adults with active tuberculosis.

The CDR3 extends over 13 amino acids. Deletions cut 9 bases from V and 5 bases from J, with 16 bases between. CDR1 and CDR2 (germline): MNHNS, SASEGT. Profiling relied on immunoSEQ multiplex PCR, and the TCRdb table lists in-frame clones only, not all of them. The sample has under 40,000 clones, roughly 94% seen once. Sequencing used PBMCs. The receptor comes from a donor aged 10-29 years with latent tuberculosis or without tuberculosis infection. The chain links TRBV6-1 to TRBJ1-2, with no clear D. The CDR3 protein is CARAITPGYGYTF. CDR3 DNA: TGTGCCAGAGCTATAACCCCGGGGTATGGCTACACCTTC.